This TCR beta chain was recovered during a study of blood T cell repertoires in COVID-19. This CDR3 comprises 13 residues. V was clipped by 4 bases and J by 5 bases, with 11 bases between them. Per the germline V gene, CDR1 is SGHNT and CDR2 is YENEEA. The authors' processing: Reference gene primer amplification gave estimated nucleated cell counts. Using immunoSEQ multiplex PCR, the repertoire was profiled, and TCRdb retains in-frame clones only, with some absent. The V and J calls and clone size are taken from that table; D and trimming were inferred from the DNA. The sample includes about 300,000 clones, 88% of them seen just once.

What was sequenced was peripheral blood. The chain recombines TRBV11-3 with TRBJ1-1, with no clear D. The sequence came from a woman in her 30s with COVID-19, enrolled during active disease. The CDR3 sequence: CASSYQASTEAFF. The CDR3 DNA sequence: TGTGCCAGCAGCTATCAGGCGAGTACTGAAGCTTTCTTT.